A single sample is the source of the 25 T cell receptor beta chains below, sequenced in a study of beta chain features in type 1 diabetes. Expressed TCRB transcripts were sequenced because the entire RNA isolate underwent reverse transcription. Sequenced by immunoSEQ multiplex PCR; TCRdb stores in-frame clones only, minus some. The repertoire consists of fewer than 550,000 clones, with roughly 10% occurring once and the leading ten covering less than 0.06%. Sequencing was performed on naive CD4+ T cells from blood. These TCRs come from a woman younger than 30 in good health.

The rearrangement joins TRBV30 to TRBJ1-1; the D gene is possibly TRBD1 (5 bases). Trimming left V 5 bases short and J 8 bases short, with 18 bases between. Germline-derived CDR1 and CDR2 are GTSNPN and SVGIG (reference sequence). The CDR3 is 13 amino acids. CDR3 in DNA: TGTGCCTGGGGCCCTAGGGGCCACCTAGAAGCTTTCTTT. As protein: CAWGPRGHLEAFF. Full variable domain (outside the CDR3, taken from reference TRBV30 and TRBJ1-1): SQTIHQWPATLVQPVGSPLSLECTVEGTSNPNLYWYRQAAGRGLQLLFYSVGIGQISSEVPQNLSASRPQDRQFILSSKKLLLSDSGFYLCAWGPRGHLEAFFGQGTRLTVV.

The V call is TRBV7-9, the J call TRBJ2-3, with a possible D match to TRBD1 (7 bases). The CDR3 is 15 amino acids. Germline assignment: CDR1 SEHNR and CDR2 FQNEAQ (reference sequence). Trimming removed 10 bases at V and 5 bases at J, with 22 bases between. For the CDR3, the DNA is TGTGCCACCTCGACAGGGAGTACGCGGGGAGATACGCAGTATTTT. This translates into CATSTGSTRGDTQYF. The full variable domain, in which reference TRBV7-9 and TRBJ2-3 provide the parts outside the CDR3, is DTGVSQNPRHKITKRGQNVTFRCDPISEHNRLYWYRQTLGQGPEFLTYFQNEAQLEKSRLLSDRFSAERPKGSFSTLEIQRTEQGDSAMYLCATSTGSTRGDTQYFGPGTRLTVL.

In the case of this clone: This same CDR3 is encoded by further DNA sequences in the sample. V usage is TRBV5-1 and J usage is TRBJ2-5, with D possibly matching TRBD1 (6 bases). The CDR3 spans 14 residues. Between the trimmed V and J ends, which lost 0 bases and 2 bases, there was a span of 8 bases. Germline CDR1 and CDR2: SGHRS and YFSETQ. The chain's CDR3 is CASSLGTAQETQYF. CDR3 bases: TGCGCCAGCAGCTTGGGGACAGCACAAGAGACCCAGTACTTC.

CDR3 residues: CASSQGQLDQPQHF. In DNA form, the CDR3 reads TGCGCCAGCAGCCAAGGGCAGCTAGATCAGCCCCAGCATTTT. The rearrangement uses TRBV4-1 and TRBJ1-5; D is unclear. Trimming shortened V by 1 base and J by 5 bases, and 9 bases separated the two germline ends. The CDR3 has 14 amino acids. Germline values: CDR1 MGHRA, CDR2 YSYEKL.

The chain employs TRBV2 and TRBJ2-7; D may be TRBD2 (5 bases). V dropped 3 bases and J dropped 7 bases, with 19 bases sitting between them. Looked up from germline, CDR1 is SNHLY and CDR2 is FYNNEI. The CDR3 sequence is 15 residues long. CDR3 nucleotides: TGTGCCAGCAGTGAGAGGGCCACCGGGGAAGCAGAGCAGTACGTC. Its protein product is CASSERATGEAEQYV.

The V and J genes are TRBV19 and TRBJ2-1; a weak D match, TRBD2 (6 bases). The germline V gene has CDR1 LNHDA and CDR2 SQIVND (reference sequence). The V end lost 10 bases, the J end lost 2 bases, and 21 bases lay between the germline ends. The CDR3 loop spans 16 amino acids. The CDR3 DNA reads TGTGCCACTCACCGAGGAGGGTCATTGCCCTACAATGAGCAGTTCTTC. Residues: CATHRGGSLPYNEQFF.

This clone occurred a few times. This chain connects TRBV9 to TRBJ2-1; D tentatively fits TRBD1 or TRBD2 (5 bases each). The V gene's germline CDR1 is SGDLS and CDR2 YYNGEE. V was pared by 0 bases and J by 4 bases, with 14 bases between. The CDR3 contains 16 residues. CDR3 sequence: CASSVGTGTEYNEQFF. The DNA for the CDR3 is TGTGCCAGCAGCGTAGGAACTGGGACGGAATACAATGAGCAGTTCTTC.

This clone has only a few counts. Within the sample, other DNA sequences also encode this same CDR3. This rearrangement joins TRBV7-2 to TRBJ1-2; D unresolved. Germline-derived CDR1 and CDR2 are SGHTA and FQGNSA. The CDR3 has 13 residues. Trimming took 1 base from V and 5 from J, leaving 8 bases between them. The CDR3 sequence is CASSLDRGYGYTF. CDR3 DNA sequence: TGTGCCAGCAGCTTAGACAGAGGATATGGCTACACCTTC.

The V and J genes are TRBV11-2 and TRBJ2-7, with D unresolved. CDR3 length: 12 residues. CDR1 is SGHAT and CDR2 is FQNNGV in the germline V gene. Between the trimmed V and J ends, which lost 3 bases and 4 bases, there was a span of 7 bases. CDR3 loop: CASSFVKYEQYV. CDR3 in DNA: TGTGCCAGCAGCTTTGTAAAGTACGAGCAGTACGTC.

J is TRBJ2-5 and V is TRBV18; D unclear. This CDR3 comprises 14 residues. From germline, CDR1 is KGHSH and CDR2 LQKENI. Trimming pared 4 bases from V and 1 base from J, leaving 10 bases between. The CDR3 spells CASSRDAGQETQYF. As DNA, the CDR3 is TGTGCCAGCTCACGAGACGCCGGCCAAGAGACCCAGTACTTC.

In this sample, this clone turned up a few times. This sequence joins TRBV6-1 and TRBJ2-1; weak D call: TRBD1 (5 bases). This CDR3 is built from 14 residues. Trimming removed 0 bases at V and 6 bases at J, with 9 bases between. The germline CDR1 and CDR2 sequences are MNHNS and SASEGT. The CDR3 DNA is TGTGCCAGCAGTGAAGCGGGGCCCAGCAATGAGCAGTTCTTC. This encodes CASSEAGPSNEQFF.

The J gene is TRBJ2-5, the V gene TRBV29-1, with 14 bases matching TRBD2. V trimming: 3 bases; J trimming: 1 base; junction bases outside the gene matches: 10. Per the germline V gene, CDR1 is SQVTM and CDR2 is ANQGSEA. CDR3 length equals 18 residues. Here the CDR3 DNA reads TGCAGCGTTGATGCTCGGACTAGCGGGGGGTGGCGCCAAGAGACCCAGTACTTC. Protein product: CSVDARTSGGWRQETQYF. The full variable domain, completed using reference TRBV29-1 and TRBJ2-5, is SAVISQKPSRDICQRGTSLTIQCQVDSQVTMMFWYRQQPGQSLTLIATANQGSEATYESGFVIDKFPISRPNLTFSTLTVSNMSPEDSSIYLCSVDARTSGGWRQETQYFGPGTRLLVL.

This rearrangement joins TRBV18 to TRBJ2-5, with D uncertain. From germline, CDR1 is KGHSH and CDR2 LQKENI. V was cut by 2 bases and J by 3 bases, with 10 bases left in between. The CDR3 runs 14 residues. In nucleotides, the CDR3 is TGTGCCAGCTCACCAGCGGCTTACAAAGAGACCCAGTACTTC. It yields the protein CASSPAAYKETQYF.

V usage is TRBV27 and J usage is TRBJ2-3, with D perhaps matching TRBD2 (6 bases). V dropped 2 bases and J dropped 8 bases, with 11 bases sitting between them. The germline CDR1 and CDR2 sequences are MNHEY and SMNVEV (reference sequence). The CDR3 contains 13 residues. The CDR3 protein is CASSLLLGGTQYF. CDR3 nucleotides: TGTGCCAGCAGTTTACTTTTGGGGGGTACGCAGTATTTT.

Of note for this clone: At one end the junction does not follow the germline gene, possibly because of a read error. Other DNA sequences of this sample code for an identical CDR3. The chain joins TRBV9 to TRBJ2-3; D is unresolved. CDR1 SGDLS and CDR2 YYNGEE come from the germline V gene. There are 12 residues in the CDR3. CDR3 amino acids: CASSVGTDTQYF. The DNA for the CDR3 is TGTGCCAGCAGCGTAGGCACCGATACGCAGTATTTT.

The chain employs TRBV5-1 and TRBJ2-5, with D perhaps given as TRBD1 or TRBD2 (6 bases each). The CDR3 has 18 amino acids. Germline CDR1 reads SGHRS; CDR2 reads YFSETQ. Trimming left V 2 bases short and J 3 bases short, with 23 bases between. For the CDR3, the DNA is TGCGCCAGCAGCTTTGGAGGGGGACCGGGGCCGGGCAAAGAGACCCAGTACTTC. Translated, it gives CASSFGGGPGPGKETQYF.

This clone was seen a handful of times. The rearrangement joins TRBV4-3 to TRBJ2-3; perhaps TRBD1 as D (6 bases). The V end lost 0 bases, the J end lost 9 bases, and 13 bases lay between the germline ends. Germline assignment: CDR1 LGHNA and CDR2 YSLEER. The CDR3 is 14 residues long. Here the CDR3 reads CASSQERSTGTQYF. CDR3 in DNA: TGCGCCAGCAGCCAAGAGCGGTCCACAGGGACGCAGTATTTT.

The chain combines TRBV9 with TRBJ2-3; possible D gene TRBD2, 6 bases. The V end was cut by 7 bases, the J end by 0 bases, with 15 bases between. CDR3 size: 15 residues. Germline CDR1 is SGDLS and CDR2 is YYNGEE. The CDR3 coding sequence is TGTGCCAGCTCTATAGCGGCGACTAGCACAGATACGCAGTATTTT. It is translated as CASSIAATSTDTQYF.

With respect to this clone: The sample has other DNA sequences that encode this CDR3 too. The rearrangement links TRBV7-9 to TRBJ1-5; possible D gene TRBD1, 5 bases. The CDR3 loop spans 14 amino acids. The V and J ends lost 0 bases and 4 bases respectively, with 7 bases between them. The germline CDR1 and CDR2 sequences are SEHNR and FQNEAQ (reference sequence). CDR3 in amino acids: CASSLAGGNQPQHF. CDR3 coding DNA: TGTGCCAGCAGCTTAGCGGGGGGTAATCAGCCCCAGCATTTT.

The J gene is TRBJ1-1, the V gene TRBV7-2; D not certain. Germline V gene lookup returns CDR1 SGHTA and CDR2 FQGNSA. The CDR3 runs to 12 residues. The V and J ends lost 6 bases and 8 bases respectively, with 13 bases between them. The CDR3 DNA follows: TGTGCCAGCAGGCCGCCGGGGTGGGAAGCTTTCTTT. Translation: CASRPPGWEAFF. Full variable domain (remainder filled in from reference TRBV7-2 and TRBJ1-1): GAGVSQSPSNKVTEKGKDVELRCDPISGHTALYWYRQSLGQGLEFLIYFQGNSAPDKSGLPSDRFSAERTGGSVSTLTIQRTQQEDSAVYLCASRPPGWEAFFGQGTRLTVV.

This clone was found a few times. The J gene is TRBJ1-6, the V gene TRBV4-3; D is ambiguous. In germline, CDR1 is LGHNA, CDR2 YSLEER. This CDR3 spans 14 amino acids. Trimming shortened V by 0 bases and J by 8 bases, and 8 bases separated the two germline ends. The CDR3 DNA sequence: TGCGCCAGCAGCCAAGAAGAATCAGATTCACCCCTCCACTTT. This translates into CASSQEESDSPLHF.

This clone has a handful of counts. The J gene is TRBJ1-2, the V gene TRBV4-1, with 9 bases matching TRBD1. The CDR3 consists of 14 residues. V gave up 4 bases and J gave up 2 bases; unmatched junction bases: 2. The V gene's germline CDR1 is MGHRA and CDR2 YSYEKL. This chain's CDR3 is CASSPGQGNYGYTF. The CDR3 region has the DNA TGCGCCAGCAGCCCTGGACAGGGGAACTATGGCTACACCTTC.

The chain employs TRBV7-9 and TRBJ1-1; D unresolved. CDR1 SEHNR and CDR2 FQNEAQ come from the germline V gene (reference sequence). This CDR3 is 16 amino acids long. V was shortened by 5 bases and J by 2 bases, with 18 bases between the two germline ends. This CDR3 reads CASSHRAAADNTEAFF. CDR3 nucleotide sequence: TGTGCCAGCAGCCACCGCGCGGCAGCTGATAACACTGAAGCTTTCTTT.

The chain carries TRBV5-1 and TRBJ1-5; D perhaps matches TRBD1 (6 bases). The germline gives CDR1 SGHRS, CDR2 YFSETQ. Trimming stripped 0 bases from V and 5 bases from J, with 12 bases between. The CDR3 is made up of 15 amino acids. The CDR3 bases are TGCGCCAGCAGCTTGGGAACAGGGTCGCATCAGCCCCAGCATTTT. Protein product: CASSLGTGSHQPQHF.

This clone appeared a few times. The V gene is TRBV4-1, the J gene TRBJ2-3, with 7 positions matching TRBD1. CDR3 length: 18 residues. V gave up 0 bases and J gave up 0 bases; unmatched junction bases: 9. Germline V gene lookup returns CDR1 MGHRA and CDR2 YSYEKL. This CDR3 is CASSQDGRTGFSTDTQYF. The CDR3, as DNA: TGCGCCAGCAGCCAAGATGGCAGGACAGGCTTTAGCACAGATACGCAGTATTTT.